This passage covers 14 T cell receptor beta chains from one sample sequenced in a study of type 1 and type 2 diabetes patients. Amplification started from genomic DNA. Amplification of the beta chain CDR3 used 30 forward and 13 reverse multiplex primers. TCRdb fed the multiplex PCR reads into MiXCR, producing one record per CDR3 protein. This sample has 250,000 or so distinct CDR3 sequences, with over 45% found just once. The sequenced material came from peripheral blood mononuclear cells (PBMCs). Receptors originate from a man between 18 and 29 years old with type 2 diabetes.

This clonotype was observed a handful of times. V is TRBV7-9 and J is TRBJ2-1; tentative D call: TRBD1 (5 bases). Germline V lookup: CDR1 SEHNR, CDR2 FQNEAQ (reference sequence). This CDR3 contains 13 residues. V shed 6 bases and J shed 9 bases, with 15 bases lying between them. In DNA, the CDR3 is TGTGCCAGCAGTAGCCGCAGGGATCTTGAGCAGTTCTTC. Its protein product is CASSSRRDLEQFF.

This clonotype was seen more than once but under ten times. The chain combines TRBV15 with TRBJ1-5; D is unclear. V lost 0 bases to trimming and J lost 1 base, with 7 bases between them. CDR3 length equals 15 residues. CDR1 and CDR2 (germline): LNHNV, YYDKDF (reference sequence). The CDR3 sequence is CATSRDLNSNQPQHF. The CDR3 region has the DNA TGTGCCACCAGCAGAGATTTGAACAGCAATCAGCCCCAGCATTTT.

This clonotype was recorded a few times. This chain links TRBV5-1 with TRBJ2-7, with no clear D. Germline V lookup: CDR1 SGHRS, CDR2 YFSETQ. The V end was cut by 0 bases, the J end by 4 bases, with 8 bases between. The CDR3 is made up of 13 amino acids. The DNA for the CDR3 is TGCGCCAGCAGCTTGGAGGTTCGGTACGAGCAGTACTTC. Amino acids: CASSLEVRYEQYF.

This clonotype is medium-sized (0.01 to 0.1%) by share. J is TRBJ2-7 and V is TRBV2; D gene ambiguous. V gave up 3 bases and J gave up 1 base, with 7 bases separating them. The CDR3 totals 13 residues. Germline values: CDR1 SNHLY, CDR2 FYNNEI. The CDR3 here is CASSDDPSYEQYF. Here the CDR3 DNA reads TGTGCCAGCAGTGATGATCCATCCTACGAGCAGTACTTC.

The chain employs TRBV15 and TRBJ1-5, with no clear D. Trimming removed 1 base at V and 3 bases at J, with 7 bases between. The CDR3 runs 14 residues. The germline V gene has CDR1 LNHNV and CDR2 YYDKDF (reference sequence). CDR3 sequence (DNA): TGTGCCACCAGCAGAGTGGCGATCAATCAGCCCCAGCATTTT. Translation: CATSRVAINQPQHF. The full variable domain, its missing parts supplied by reference TRBV15 and TRBJ1-5, is DAMVIQNPRYQVTQFGKPVTLSCSQTLNHNVMYWYQQKSSQAPKLLFHYYDKDFNNEADTPDNFQSRRPNTSFCFLDIRSPGLGDTAMYLCATSRVAINQPQHFGDGTRLSIL.

This clonotype was counted a few times. The rearrangement links TRBV2 to TRBJ2-1; TRBD1 matches at 9 bases. This CDR3 has 15 amino acids. J gave up 1 base and V 6 bases, and 4 bases lay outside the gene matches. Germline CDR1 SNHLY, CDR2 FYNNEI. The CDR3 is CASRIQGASYNEQFF. CDR3 nucleotide sequence: TGTGCCAGCAGGATACAGGGGGCGTCCTACAATGAGCAGTTCTTC.

This clonotype came up a few times. At one end, the junction sequence differs from germline, possibly due to a read error. The chain links TRBV5-5 to TRBJ1-4; maybe TRBD1 (5 bases). This CDR3 is 17 amino acids long. Germline V gene data show CDR1 as SGHKS and CDR2 as YYEKEE (reference sequence). Here the CDR3 reads CASSLAPPGRTNEKLFF. The CDR3 nucleotides read TGTGCCAGCAGCTTGGCACCCCCGGGACGAACTAATGAAAAGCTGTTTTTT.

The chain recombines TRBV20-1 with TRBJ2-1; weak D call: TRBD1 (5 bases). The CDR3 extends over 11 amino acids. The germline gives CDR1 DFQATT, CDR2 SNEGSKA (reference sequence). Between the trimmed V and J ends, which lost 7 bases and 5 bases, there was a span of 9 bases. The CDR3 here is CSGGANNEQFF. The DNA of the CDR3 is TGCAGTGGTGGGGCAAACAATGAGCAGTTCTTC.

With respect to this clonotype: This sequence may be a read error, since a much larger clone differs from it by one base. The V call is TRBV7-3, the J call TRBJ1-1, with D perhaps matching TRBD1 (6 bases). Germline CDR1 is SGHTA and CDR2 is FQGTGA. This CDR3 has 14 amino acids. CDR3 bases: TGTGCCAGCAGTCCCGGGTCTGGGGGCACTAAAGCTTTCTTT. Protein sequence: CASSPGSGGTKAFF.

In this sample, this clonotype turned up once. The chain carries TRBV28 and TRBJ2-7; D not certain. Germline assignment: CDR1 MDHEN and CDR2 SYDVKM. The V end lost 8 bases, the J end lost 3 bases, and 17 bases lay between the germline ends. The CDR3 length is 14 residues. This CDR3 reads CASRGNRQLYEQYF. The CDR3 DNA is TGTGCCAGCCGTGGTAACCGGCAACTCTACGAGCAGTACTTC.

The chain carries TRBV13 and TRBJ2-7; D might be TRBD1 or TRBD2, each matching 5 bases. The CDR3 runs 13 residues. Trimming took off 5 bases at V and 11 bases at J, with 19 bases between the two ends. In germline, CDR1 is PRHDT, CDR2 FYEKMQ (reference sequence). The chain's CDR3 is CASSESIGAREYF. The CDR3 bases are TGTGCCAGCAGCGAGAGTATAGGGGCGCGGGAGTACTTC.

In this sample, this clonotype turned up once. The chain links TRBV12-3 or TRBV12-4 to TRBJ2-3, with a tentative D call TRBD2 (7 bases). V was shortened by 7 bases and J by 2 bases, with 16 bases between the two germline ends. This CDR3 comprises 15 residues. This CDR3 is CASKDGGAPTDTQYF. DNA for the CDR3: TGTGCCAGCAAGGATGGGGGGGCCCCCACAGATACGCAGTATTTT.

This sequence joins TRBV4-1 and TRBJ2-1, with 8 bases that match TRBD1. V shed 2 bases, J shed 9 bases, and the junction held 9 bases outside the gene matches. Per the germline V gene, CDR1 is MGHRA and CDR2 is YSYEKL. This CDR3 has 15 amino acids. DNA of the CDR3: TGCGCCAGCAGCCAACCCAGGGGGCTGGGGGGTGAGCAGTTCTTC. Its protein product is CASSQPRGLGGEQFF.

The chain employs TRBV30 and TRBJ2-1, with 7 bases fitting TRBD1. CDR1 is GTSNPN, CDR2 SVGIG, per germline (reference sequence). The CDR3 covers 14 residues. The ends lost 0 bases at V and 10 bases at J; junction bases unmatched: 9. The CDR3, as DNA: TGTGCCTGGAGTGTAGGGGGACAGCACTACGAGCAGTTCTTC. It specifies CAWSVGGQHYEQFF.